The clone carrying this T cell receptor beta chain was detected a few times. Its specificity is not known. One entry per CDR3 protein results from TCRdb running MiXCR on the reads. The sample records approximately 34,000 distinct CDR3 sequences, roughly 54% being singletons. This sample is part of a study of T cell repertoires in cytomegalovirus infection. The CDR3 covers 16 residues. Germline loops: CDR1 LNHDA, CDR2 SQIVND (reference sequence). J was trimmed by 0 bases and V by 3 bases; bases with no gene match: 6. The sequence derives from a human donor in good health (CMV status not recorded). Some clones in this sample may be carry-over from other donors' samples. Sequenced material: CD8+ T cells from cultured PBMCs, taken from culture after CMV antigen stimulation. The chain uses TRBV19 and TRBJ2-3, with 7 bases matching TRBD1. CDR3 sequence: CASSIRDRASTDTQYF. DNA for the CDR3: TGTGCCAGTAGTATCCGAGACAGGGCTAGCACAGATACGCAGTATTTT.